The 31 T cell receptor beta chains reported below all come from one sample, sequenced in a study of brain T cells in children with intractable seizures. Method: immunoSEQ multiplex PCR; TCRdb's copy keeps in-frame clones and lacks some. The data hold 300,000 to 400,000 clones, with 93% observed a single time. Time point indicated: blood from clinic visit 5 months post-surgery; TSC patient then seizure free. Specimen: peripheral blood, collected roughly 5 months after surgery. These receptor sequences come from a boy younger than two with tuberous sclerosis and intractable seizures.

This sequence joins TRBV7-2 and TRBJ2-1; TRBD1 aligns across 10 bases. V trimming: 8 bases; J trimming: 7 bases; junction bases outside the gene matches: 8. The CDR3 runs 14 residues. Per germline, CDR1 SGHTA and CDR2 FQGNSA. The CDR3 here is CASARGDRGNEQFF. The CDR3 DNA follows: TGTGCCAGCGCCCGTGGGGACAGGGGAAATGAGCAGTTCTTC.

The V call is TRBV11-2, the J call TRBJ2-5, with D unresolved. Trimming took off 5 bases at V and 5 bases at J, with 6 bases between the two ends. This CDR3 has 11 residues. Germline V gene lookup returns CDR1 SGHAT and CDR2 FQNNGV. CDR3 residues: CASSPGETQYF. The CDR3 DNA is TGTGCCAGCAGCCCCGGGGAGACCCAGTACTTC.

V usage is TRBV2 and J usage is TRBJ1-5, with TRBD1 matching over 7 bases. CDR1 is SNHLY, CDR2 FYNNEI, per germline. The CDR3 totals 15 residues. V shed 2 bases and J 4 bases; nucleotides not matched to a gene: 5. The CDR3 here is CASSEFRTGNQPQHF. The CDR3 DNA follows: TGTGCCAGCAGTGAATTCCGGACAGGTAATCAGCCCCAGCATTTT.

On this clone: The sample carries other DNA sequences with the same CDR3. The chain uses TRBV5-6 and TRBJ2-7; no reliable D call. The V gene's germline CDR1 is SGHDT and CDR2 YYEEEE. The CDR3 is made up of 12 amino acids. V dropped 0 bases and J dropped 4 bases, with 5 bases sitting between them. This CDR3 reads CASSLGGYEQYF. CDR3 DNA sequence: TGTGCCAGCAGCTTGGGGGGTTACGAGCAGTACTTC.

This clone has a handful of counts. The CDR3 here is CASSPLLGENTIYF. The CDR3 bases are TGTGCCAGCAGCCCGTTGTTGGGAGAAAACACCATATATTTT. The chain joins TRBV27 to TRBJ1-3; D is unresolved. Trimming shortened V by 6 bases and J by 6 bases, and 15 bases separated the two germline ends. This CDR3 contains 14 residues. CDR1 and CDR2 (germline): MNHEY, SMNVEV (reference sequence).

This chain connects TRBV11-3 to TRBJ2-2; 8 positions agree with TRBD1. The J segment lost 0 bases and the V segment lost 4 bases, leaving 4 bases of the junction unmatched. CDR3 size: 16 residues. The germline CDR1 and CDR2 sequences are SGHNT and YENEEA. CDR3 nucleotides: TGTGCCAGCAGCTCCCTACAGGGGGCGAACACCGGGGAGCTGTTTTTT. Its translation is CASSSLQGANTGELFF.

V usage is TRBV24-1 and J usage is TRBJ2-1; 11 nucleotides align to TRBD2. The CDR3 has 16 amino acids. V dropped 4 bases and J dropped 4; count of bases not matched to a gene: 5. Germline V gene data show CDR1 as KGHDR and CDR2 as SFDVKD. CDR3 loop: CATSEFRTSGYNEQFF. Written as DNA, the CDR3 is TGTGCCACCAGTGAATTTCGGACTAGCGGGTACAATGAGCAGTTCTTC.

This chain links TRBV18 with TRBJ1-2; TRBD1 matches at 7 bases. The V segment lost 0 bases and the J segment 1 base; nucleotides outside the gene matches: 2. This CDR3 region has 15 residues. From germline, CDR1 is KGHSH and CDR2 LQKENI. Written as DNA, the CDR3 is TGTGCCAGCTCACCACCAGGGGGCTATAACTATGGCTACACCTTC. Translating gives CASSPPGGYNYGYTF.

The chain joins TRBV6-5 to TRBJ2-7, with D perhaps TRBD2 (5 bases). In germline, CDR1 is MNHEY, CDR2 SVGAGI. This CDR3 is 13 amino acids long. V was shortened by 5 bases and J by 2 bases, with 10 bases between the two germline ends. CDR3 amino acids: CASSLTTTYEQYF. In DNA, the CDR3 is TGTGCCAGCAGTCTGACTACAACCTACGAGCAGTACTTC.

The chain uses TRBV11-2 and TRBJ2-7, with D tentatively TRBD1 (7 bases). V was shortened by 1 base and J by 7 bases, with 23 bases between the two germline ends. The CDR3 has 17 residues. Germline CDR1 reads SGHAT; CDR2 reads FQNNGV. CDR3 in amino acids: CASSLGALLGGAGEQYF. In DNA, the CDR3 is TGTGCCAGCAGCTTAGGGGCTCTGCTAGGGGGCGCGGGGGAGCAGTACTTC. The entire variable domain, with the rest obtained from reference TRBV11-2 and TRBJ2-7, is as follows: EAGVAQSPRYKIIEKRQSVAFWCNPISGHATLYWYQQILGQGPKLLIQFQNNGVVDDSQLPKDRFSAERLKGVDSTLKIQPAKLEDSAVYLCASSLGALLGGAGEQYFGPGTRLTVT.

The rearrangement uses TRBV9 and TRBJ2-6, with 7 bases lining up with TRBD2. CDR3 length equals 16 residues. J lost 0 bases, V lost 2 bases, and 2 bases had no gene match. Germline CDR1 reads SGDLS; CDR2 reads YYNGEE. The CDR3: CASSVSGPSGANVLTF. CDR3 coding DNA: TGTGCCAGCAGCGTTAGCGGGCCCTCTGGGGCCAACGTCCTGACTTTC.

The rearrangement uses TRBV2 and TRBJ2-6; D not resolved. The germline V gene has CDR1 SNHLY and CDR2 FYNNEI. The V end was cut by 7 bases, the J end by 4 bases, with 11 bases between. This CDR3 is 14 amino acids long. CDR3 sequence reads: CASKSLEGANVLTF. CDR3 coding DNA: TGTGCCAGCAAGAGCCTAGAGGGGGCCAACGTCCTGACTTTC.

CDR3 sequence: CASSLARGGIKTDTQYF. Here the CDR3 DNA reads TGTGCCAGCAGCTTAGCGCGAGGGGGGATAAAGACAGATACGCAGTATTTT. The rearrangement links TRBV7-8 to TRBJ2-3, with D possibly called TRBD1 or TRBD2 (6 bases each). V lost 0 bases, J lost 3 bases, and 16 bases lay in between. CDR3 size: 17 residues. The germline CDR1 and CDR2 sequences are SGHVS and FQNEAQ.

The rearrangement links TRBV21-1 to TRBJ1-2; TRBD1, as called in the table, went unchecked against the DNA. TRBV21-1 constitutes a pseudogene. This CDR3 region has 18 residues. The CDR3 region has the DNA TGTGCCAGCAGCGCTACACCTCCCCCGGGACAGGGCGGCTATGGCTACACCTTC. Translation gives CASSATPPPGQGGYGYTF.

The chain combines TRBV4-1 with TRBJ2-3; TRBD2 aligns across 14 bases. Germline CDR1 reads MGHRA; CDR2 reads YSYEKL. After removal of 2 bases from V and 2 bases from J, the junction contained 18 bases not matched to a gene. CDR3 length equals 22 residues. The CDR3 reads CASSQKRGGTSGSWGATDTQYF. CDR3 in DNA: TGCGCCAGCAGCCAAAAAAGGGGGGGGACTAGCGGGAGTTGGGGTGCCACAGATACGCAGTATTTT.

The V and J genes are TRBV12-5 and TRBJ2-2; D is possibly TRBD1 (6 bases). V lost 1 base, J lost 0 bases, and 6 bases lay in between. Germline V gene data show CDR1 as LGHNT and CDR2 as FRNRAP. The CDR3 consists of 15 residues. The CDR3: CASGLDRANTGELFF. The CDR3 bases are TGTGCTAGTGGTTTGGACAGGGCGAACACCGGGGAGCTGTTTTTT. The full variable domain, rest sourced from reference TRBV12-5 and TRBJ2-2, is DARVTQTPRHKVTEMGQEVTMRCQPILGHNTVFWYRQTMMQGLELLAYFRNRAPLDDSGMPKDRFSAEMPDATLATLKIQPSEPRDSAVYFCASGLDRANTGELFFGEGSRLTVL.

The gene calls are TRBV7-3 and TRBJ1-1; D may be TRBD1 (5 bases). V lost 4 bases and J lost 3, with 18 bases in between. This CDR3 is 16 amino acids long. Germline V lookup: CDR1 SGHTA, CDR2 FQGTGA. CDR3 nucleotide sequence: TGTGCCAGCAGCTCCCGCCCTGTGGAGGGGCACACTGAAGCTTTCTTT. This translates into CASSSRPVEGHTEAFF.

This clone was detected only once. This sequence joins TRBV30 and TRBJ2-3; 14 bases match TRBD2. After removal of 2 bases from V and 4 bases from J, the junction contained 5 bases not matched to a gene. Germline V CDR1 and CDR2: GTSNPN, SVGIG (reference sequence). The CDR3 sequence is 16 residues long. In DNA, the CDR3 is TGTGCCTGGAGTCAAGGGACTAGCGGGAGTTCAGATACGCAGTATTTT. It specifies CAWSQGTSGSSDTQYF.

The CDR3 bases are TGTGCCAGCAGCTTTGGGACAGAAGAGGGCTACACCTTC. Its translation is CASSFGTEEGYTF. The chain employs TRBV5-6 and TRBJ1-2; 7 bases are shared with TRBD1. This CDR3 comprises 13 residues. V shed 2 bases, J shed 8 bases, and the junction held 6 bases outside the gene matches. Germline lookup yields CDR1 SGHDT and CDR2 YYEEEE.

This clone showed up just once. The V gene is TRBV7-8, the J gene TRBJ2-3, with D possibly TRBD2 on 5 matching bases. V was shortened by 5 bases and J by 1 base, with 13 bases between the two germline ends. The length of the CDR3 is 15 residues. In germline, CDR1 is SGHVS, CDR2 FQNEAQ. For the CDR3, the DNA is TGTGCCAGCAGCCGACTTGTTAGCGGCACAGATACGCAGTATTTT. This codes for CASSRLVSGTDTQYF. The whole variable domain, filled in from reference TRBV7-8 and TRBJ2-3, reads GAGVSQSPRYKVAKRGQDVALRCDPISGHVSLFWYQQALGQGPEFLTYFQNEAQLDKSGLPSDRFFAERPEGSVSTLKIQRTQQEDSAVYLCASSRLVSGTDTQYFGPGTRLTVL.

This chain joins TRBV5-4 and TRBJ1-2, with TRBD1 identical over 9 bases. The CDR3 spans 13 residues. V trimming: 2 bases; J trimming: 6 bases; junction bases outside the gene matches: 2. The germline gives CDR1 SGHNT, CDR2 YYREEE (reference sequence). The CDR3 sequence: CASSLQGANGYTF. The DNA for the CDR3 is TGTGCCAGCAGCTTACAGGGGGCTAATGGCTACACCTTC.

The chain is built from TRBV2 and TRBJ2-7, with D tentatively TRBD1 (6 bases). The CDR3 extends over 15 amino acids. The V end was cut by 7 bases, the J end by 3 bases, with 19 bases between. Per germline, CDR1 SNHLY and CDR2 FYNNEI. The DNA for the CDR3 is TGTGCCAGCAACGTACAGGGCCAACCTTTCTACGAGCAGTACTTC. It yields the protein CASNVQGQPFYEQYF.

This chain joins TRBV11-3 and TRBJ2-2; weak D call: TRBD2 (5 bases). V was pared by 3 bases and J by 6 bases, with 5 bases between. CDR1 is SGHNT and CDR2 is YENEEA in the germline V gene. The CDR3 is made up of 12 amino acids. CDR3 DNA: TGTGCCAGCAGCTTGGGAGCCGGGGAGCTGTTTTTT. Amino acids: CASSLGAGELFF.

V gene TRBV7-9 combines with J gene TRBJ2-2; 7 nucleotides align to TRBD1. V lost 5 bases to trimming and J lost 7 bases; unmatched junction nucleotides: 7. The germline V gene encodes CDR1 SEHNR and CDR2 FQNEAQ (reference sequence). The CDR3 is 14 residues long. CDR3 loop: CASSPRGTVGELFF. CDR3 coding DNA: TGTGCCAGCAGCCCCCGAGGGACAGTCGGGGAGCTGTTTTTT.

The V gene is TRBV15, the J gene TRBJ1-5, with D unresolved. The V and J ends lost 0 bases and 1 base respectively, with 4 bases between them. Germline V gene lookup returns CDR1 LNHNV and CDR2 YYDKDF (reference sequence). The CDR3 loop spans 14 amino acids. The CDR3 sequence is CATSRDESNQPQHF. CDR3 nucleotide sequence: TGTGCCACCAGCAGAGATGAAAGCAATCAGCCCCAGCATTTT.

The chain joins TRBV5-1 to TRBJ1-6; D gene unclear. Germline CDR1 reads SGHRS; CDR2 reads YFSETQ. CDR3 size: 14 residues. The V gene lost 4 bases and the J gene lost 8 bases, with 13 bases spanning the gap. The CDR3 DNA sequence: TGCGCCAGCAGCGGCACCGGTAGGGATTCACCCCTCCACTTT. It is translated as CASSGTGRDSPLHF.

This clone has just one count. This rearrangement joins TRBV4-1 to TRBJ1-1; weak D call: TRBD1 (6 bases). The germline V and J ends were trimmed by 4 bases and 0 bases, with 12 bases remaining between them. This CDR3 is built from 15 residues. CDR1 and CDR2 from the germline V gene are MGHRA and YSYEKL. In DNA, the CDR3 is TGCGCCAGCAGCCGAGGGGGGGACATGAACACTGAAGCTTTCTTT. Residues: CASSRGGDMNTEAFF.

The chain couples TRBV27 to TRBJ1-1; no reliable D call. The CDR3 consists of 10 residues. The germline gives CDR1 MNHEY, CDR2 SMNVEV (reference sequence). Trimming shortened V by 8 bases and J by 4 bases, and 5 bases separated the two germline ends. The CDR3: CASLTTEAFF. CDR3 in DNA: TGTGCCAGCTTAACCACTGAAGCTTTCTTT.

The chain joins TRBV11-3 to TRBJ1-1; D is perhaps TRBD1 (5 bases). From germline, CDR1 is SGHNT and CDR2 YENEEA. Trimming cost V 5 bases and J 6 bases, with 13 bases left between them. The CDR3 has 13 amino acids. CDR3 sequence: CASSPRTTSEAFF. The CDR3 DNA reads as TGTGCCAGCAGCCCGCGGACAACCTCTGAAGCTTTCTTT.

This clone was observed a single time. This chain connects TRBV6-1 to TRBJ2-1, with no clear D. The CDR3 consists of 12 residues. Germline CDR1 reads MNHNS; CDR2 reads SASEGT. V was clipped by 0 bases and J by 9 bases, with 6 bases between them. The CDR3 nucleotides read TGTGCCAGCAGTGAAGCTGGACGTGAGCAGTTCTTC. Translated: CASSEAGREQFF.

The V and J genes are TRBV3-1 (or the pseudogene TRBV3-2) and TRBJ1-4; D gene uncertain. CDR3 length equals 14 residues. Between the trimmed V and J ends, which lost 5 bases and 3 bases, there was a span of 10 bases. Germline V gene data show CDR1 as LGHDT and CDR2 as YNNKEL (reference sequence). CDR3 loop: CASSLGSANEKLFF. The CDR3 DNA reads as TGTGCCAGCAGCTTAGGGTCGGCTAATGAAAAACTGTTTTTT.